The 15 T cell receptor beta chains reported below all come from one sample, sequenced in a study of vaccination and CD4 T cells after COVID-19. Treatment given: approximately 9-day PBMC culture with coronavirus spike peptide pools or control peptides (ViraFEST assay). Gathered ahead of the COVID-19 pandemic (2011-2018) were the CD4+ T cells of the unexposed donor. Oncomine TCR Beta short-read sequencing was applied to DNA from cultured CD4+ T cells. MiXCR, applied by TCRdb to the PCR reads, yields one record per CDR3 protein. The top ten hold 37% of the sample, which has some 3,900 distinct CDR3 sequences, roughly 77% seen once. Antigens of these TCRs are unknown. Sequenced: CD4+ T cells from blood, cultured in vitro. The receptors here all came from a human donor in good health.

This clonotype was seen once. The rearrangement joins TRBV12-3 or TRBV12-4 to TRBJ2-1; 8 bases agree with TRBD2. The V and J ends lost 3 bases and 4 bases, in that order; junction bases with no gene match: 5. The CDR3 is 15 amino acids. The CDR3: CASSLMAGGYNEQFF. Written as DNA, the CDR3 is TGTGCCAGCAGTTTGATGGCGGGGGGTTACAATGAGCAGTTCTTC.

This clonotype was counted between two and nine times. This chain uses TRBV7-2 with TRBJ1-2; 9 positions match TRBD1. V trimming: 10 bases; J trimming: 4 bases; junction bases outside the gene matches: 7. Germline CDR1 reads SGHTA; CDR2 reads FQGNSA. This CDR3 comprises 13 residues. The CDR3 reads CAIRDRDAYGYTF. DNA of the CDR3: TGTGCCATTCGGGACAGGGACGCCTATGGCTACACCTTC.

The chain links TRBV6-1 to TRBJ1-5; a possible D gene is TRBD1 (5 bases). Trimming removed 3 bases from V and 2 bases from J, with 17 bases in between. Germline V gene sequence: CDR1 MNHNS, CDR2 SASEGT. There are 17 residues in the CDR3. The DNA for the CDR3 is TGTGCCAGCAGTGAGACGGGACCGAACGTTGGCAATCAGCCCCAGCATTTT. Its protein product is CASSETGPNVGNQPQHF.

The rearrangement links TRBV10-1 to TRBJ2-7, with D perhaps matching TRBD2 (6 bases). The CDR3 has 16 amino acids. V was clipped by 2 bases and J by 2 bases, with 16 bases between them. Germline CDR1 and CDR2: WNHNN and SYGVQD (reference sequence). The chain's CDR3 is CASSEGSASDTYEQYF. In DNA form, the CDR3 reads TGCGCCAGCAGTGAGGGCTCGGCTAGCGATACCTACGAGCAGTACTTC.

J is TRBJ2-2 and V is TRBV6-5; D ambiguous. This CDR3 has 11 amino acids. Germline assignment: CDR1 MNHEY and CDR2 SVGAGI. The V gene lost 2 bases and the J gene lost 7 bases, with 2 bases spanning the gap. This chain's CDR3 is CASSYLGELFF. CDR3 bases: TGTGCCAGCAGTTACCTCGGGGAGCTGTTTTTT.

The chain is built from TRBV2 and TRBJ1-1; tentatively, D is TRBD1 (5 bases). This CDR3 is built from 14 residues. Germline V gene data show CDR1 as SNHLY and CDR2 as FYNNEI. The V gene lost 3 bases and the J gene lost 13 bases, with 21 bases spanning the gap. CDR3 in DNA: TGTGCCAGCAGTGAGGGGACGGGGAAGGGGAAAGGTTTCTTT. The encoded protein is CASSEGTGKGKGFF.

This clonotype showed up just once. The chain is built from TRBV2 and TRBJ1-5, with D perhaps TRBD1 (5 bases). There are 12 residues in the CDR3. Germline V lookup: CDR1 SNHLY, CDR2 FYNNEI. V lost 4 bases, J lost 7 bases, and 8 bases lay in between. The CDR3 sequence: CASSGGSQPQHF. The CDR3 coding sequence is TGTGCCAGCAGTGGGGGGTCCCAGCCCCAGCATTTT.

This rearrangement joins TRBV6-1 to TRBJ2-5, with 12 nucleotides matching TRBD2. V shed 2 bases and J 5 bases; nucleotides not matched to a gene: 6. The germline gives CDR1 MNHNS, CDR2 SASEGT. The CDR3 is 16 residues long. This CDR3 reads CASSEIGLAGRETQYF. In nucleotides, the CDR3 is TGTGCCAGCAGTGAAATTGGACTAGCGGGACGGGAGACCCAGTACTTC.

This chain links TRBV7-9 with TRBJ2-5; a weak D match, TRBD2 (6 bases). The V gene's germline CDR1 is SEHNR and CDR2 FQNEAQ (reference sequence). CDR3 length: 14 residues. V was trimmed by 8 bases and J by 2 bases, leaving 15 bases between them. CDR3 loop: CASASWRVQETQYF. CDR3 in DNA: TGTGCCAGCGCATCGTGGAGGGTTCAAGAGACCCAGTACTTC.

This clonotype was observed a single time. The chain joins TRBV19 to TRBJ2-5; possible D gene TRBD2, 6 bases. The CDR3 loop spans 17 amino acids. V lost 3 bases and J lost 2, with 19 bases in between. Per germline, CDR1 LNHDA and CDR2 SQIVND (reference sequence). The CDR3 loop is CASSMFGGRFSQETQYF. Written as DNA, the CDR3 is TGTGCCAGTAGTATGTTCGGGGGTCGTTTTTCGCAAGAGACCCAGTACTTC.

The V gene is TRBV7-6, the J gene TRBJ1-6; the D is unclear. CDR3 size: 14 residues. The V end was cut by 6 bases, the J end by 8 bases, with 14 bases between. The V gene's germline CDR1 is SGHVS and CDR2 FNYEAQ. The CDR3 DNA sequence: TGTGCCAGCAGTCTCGGCCCGGTTCATTCACCCCTCCACTTT. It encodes CASSLGPVHSPLHF.

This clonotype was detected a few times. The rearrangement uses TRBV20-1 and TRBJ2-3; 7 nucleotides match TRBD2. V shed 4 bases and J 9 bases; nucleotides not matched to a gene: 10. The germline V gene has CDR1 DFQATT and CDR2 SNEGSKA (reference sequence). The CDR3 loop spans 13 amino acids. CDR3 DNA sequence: TGCAGTGCTATTGTAGGGTTGGGGGGGACGCAGTATTTT. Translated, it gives CSAIVGLGGTQYF.

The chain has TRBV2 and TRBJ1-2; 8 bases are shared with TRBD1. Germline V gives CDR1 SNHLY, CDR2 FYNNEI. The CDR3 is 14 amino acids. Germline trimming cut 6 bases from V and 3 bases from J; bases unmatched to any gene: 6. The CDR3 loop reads CASREQGVDYGYTF. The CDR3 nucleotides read TGTGCCAGCAGAGAACAGGGGGTGGACTATGGCTACACCTTC.

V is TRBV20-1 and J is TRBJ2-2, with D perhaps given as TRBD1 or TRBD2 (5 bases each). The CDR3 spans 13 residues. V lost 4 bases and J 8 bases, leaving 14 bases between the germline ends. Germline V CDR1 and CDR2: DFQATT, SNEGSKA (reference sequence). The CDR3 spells CSAKGLAWGELFF. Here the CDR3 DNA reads TGCAGTGCTAAGGGGCTAGCATGGGGGGAGCTGTTTTTT.

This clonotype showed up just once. The DNA of the CDR3 is TGTGCCAGCAGCTTAGGACTAGCGGGAGGCGCCGGGACAGATACGCAGTATTTT. Its protein is CASSLGLAGGAGTDTQYF. This rearrangement joins TRBV7-2 to TRBJ2-3; 13 bases fit TRBD2. CDR1 is SGHTA and CDR2 is FQGNSA in the germline V gene. The length of the CDR3 is 18 residues. V lost 1 base, J lost 3 bases, and 7 bases stayed unmatched.